These 18 T cell receptor beta chains were sequenced from one sample in a study of OX40 agonist ivuxolimab in advanced cancers. Sequencing was performed with immunoSEQ multiplex PCR; in TCRdb, only in-frame clones are kept and a portion is missing. The data hold some 66,000 clones, with roughly 80% observed a single time. The sequencing here drew on CD4+ or CD8+ T cells sorted from blood, taken in a trial of the OX40 agonist ivuxolimab. The receptors derive from an adult with an advanced solid tumor such as melanoma, head and neck, liver or kidney cancer.

This rearrangement joins TRBV7-9 to TRBJ2-1; D is undetermined. V lost 5 bases, J lost 9 bases, and 26 bases lay in between. Germline lookup yields CDR1 SEHNR and CDR2 FQNEAQ (reference sequence). The CDR3 has 17 amino acids. This CDR3 is CASSVLNRFFLPPEQFF. CDR3 DNA sequence: TGTGCCAGCAGCGTCCTCAACCGGTTTTTCCTCCCTCCTGAGCAGTTCTTC.

The chain has TRBV4-1 and TRBJ2-1; D remains unclear. V lost 4 bases, J lost 0 bases, and 10 bases lay in between. The CDR3 contains 15 residues. Germline V lookup: CDR1 MGHRA, CDR2 YSYEKL. Here the CDR3 DNA reads TGCGCCAGCAGCCTAACCTGGAGCTCCTACAATGAGCAGTTCTTC. Protein: CASSLTWSSYNEQFF.

The chain couples TRBV11-2 to TRBJ2-7, with D maybe TRBD1 (6 bases). CDR1 and CDR2 from the germline V gene are SGHAT and FQNNGV. The ends were cut back, 0 bases at V and 2 bases at J, with 11 bases in the middle. This CDR3 spans 15 amino acids. CDR3 DNA: TGTGCCAGCAGCTTAGAAGGAGCAGGGGCCTACGAGCAGTACTTC. Amino acids: CASSLEGAGAYEQYF.

This chain connects TRBV6-1 to TRBJ2-7; D uncertain. Trimming cost V 5 bases and J 0 bases, with 8 bases left between them. Germline V gives CDR1 MNHNS, CDR2 SASEGT. The CDR3 has 13 residues. CDR3 nucleotides: TGTGCCAGCAGTTATTGGAGCTCCTACGAGCAGTACTTC. It translates to CASSYWSSYEQYF.

This rearrangement joins TRBV28 to TRBJ2-7, with 9 bases matching TRBD2. The CDR3 consists of 14 residues. Germline V gives CDR1 MDHEN, CDR2 SYDVKM. V gave up 5 bases and J gave up 3 bases; unmatched junction bases: 5. The CDR3, as DNA: TGTGCCAGCAGTGCGGGACTAGCAGTCTACGAGCAGTACTTC. Translating gives CASSAGLAVYEQYF.

V and J are TRBV11-2 and TRBJ2-1, with D possibly matching TRBD1 (6 bases). Germline CDR1 reads SGHAT; CDR2 reads FQNNGV. Trimming removed 4 bases at V and 5 bases at J, with 12 bases between. CDR3 length: 14 residues. The CDR3 region is CASSWTTGNNEQFF. CDR3 nucleotides: TGTGCCAGCAGCTGGACGACAGGAAACAATGAGCAGTTCTTC.

The chain has TRBV7-6 and TRBJ2-1, with 9 bases aligning to TRBD1. From germline, CDR1 is SGHVS and CDR2 FNYEAQ. The CDR3 has 14 amino acids. V lost 6 bases and J lost 7; bases outside the gene matches: 7. This CDR3 is CASSTRDRVNEQFF. CDR3 coding DNA: TGTGCCAGCAGTACCCGGGACAGGGTAAATGAGCAGTTCTTC.

This clone was seen only once. The genes are TRBV12-5 and TRBJ2-1; D is perhaps TRBD2 (6 bases). Germline CDR1 LGHNT, CDR2 FRNRAP. V was pared by 8 bases and J by 6 bases, with 17 bases between. The CDR3 is made up of 14 amino acids. The CDR3 nucleotides are TGTGCTAGTTCTAGAAGCATTAGCGGCAATGAGCAGTTCTTC. It specifies CASSRSISGNEQFF.

This chain uses TRBV5-1 with TRBJ1-2, with TRBD1 matching over 12 bases. J gave up 8 bases and V 3 bases, and 8 bases lay outside the gene matches. CDR3 length equals 15 residues. Germline V gene data show CDR1 as SGHRS and CDR2 as YFSETQ. In DNA, the CDR3 is TGCGCCAGCAGCTCCGCACCGGGACAGGGGGCCGGCTACACCTTC. This codes for CASSSAPGQGAGYTF.

This clone turned up a few times. The rearrangement links TRBV30 to TRBJ2-5; TRBD2 agrees at 8 bases. Looked up from germline, CDR1 is GTSNPN and CDR2 is SVGIG (reference sequence). CDR3 length: 14 residues. Trimming removed 4 bases from V and 5 bases from J; junction bases left unmatched: 9. The CDR3 bases are TGTGCCTGGAATCTGGGACTAGGAGAGGAGACCCAGTACTTC. This sequence encodes CAWNLGLGEETQYF.

The chain combines TRBV5-4 with TRBJ1-6; TRBD1 aligns across 8 bases. Trimming removed 0 bases from V and 5 bases from J; junction bases left unmatched: 1. Germline assignment: CDR1 SGHNT and CDR2 YYREEE (reference sequence). The CDR3 runs to 15 residues. CDR3 protein: CASSLVDRDNSPLHF. CDR3 DNA: TGTGCCAGCAGCTTGGTGGACAGGGATAATTCACCCCTCCACTTT.

This clone was seen a handful of times. The genes are TRBV15 and TRBJ2-1, with 7 bases matching TRBD2. The V gene end was trimmed by 5 bases and the J gene end by 3 bases; junction bases not matched to a gene: 10. CDR3 size: 16 residues. Germline V gene lookup returns CDR1 LNHNV and CDR2 YYDKDF (reference sequence). The CDR3 here is CATSLGGSGVYNEQFF. In nucleotides, the CDR3 is TGTGCCACCAGCCTGGGGGGGAGCGGGGTCTACAATGAGCAGTTCTTC.

This chain joins TRBV10-3 and TRBJ1-1, with D perhaps matching TRBD1 (6 bases). The ends were cut back, 5 bases at V and 4 bases at J, with 14 bases in the middle. Germline loops: CDR1 ENHRY, CDR2 SYGVKD. The CDR3 contains 14 residues. The CDR3 protein is CAISKQGEGTEAFF. In nucleotides, the CDR3 is TGTGCCATCAGTAAACAGGGTGAAGGCACTGAAGCTTTCTTT.

The rearrangement uses TRBV21-1 and TRBJ1-2. TRBV21-1 is a recognized pseudogene. The CDR3 spans 14 residues. The CDR3 DNA follows: TGTGCCAGCAGCAAAGGTTCGAGGGTAGTCGGCTACACCTTC. This translates into CASSKGSRVVGYTF.

The V gene is TRBV5-1, the J gene TRBJ2-2, with D maybe TRBD1 (6 bases). In germline, CDR1 is SGHRS, CDR2 YFSETQ. Between the trimmed V and J ends, which lost 4 bases and 4 bases, there was a span of 17 bases. The CDR3 has 16 residues. CDR3 bases: TGCGCCAGCAGCGTCACAGGGTATCCCTCCACCGGGGAGCTGTTTTTT. Residues: CASSVTGYPSTGELFF.

CDR3: CASSVDRGQNTEAFF. The CDR3 bases are TGTGCCAGCAGTGTCGACAGGGGGCAGAACACTGAAGCTTTCTTT. The rearrangement links TRBV6-1 to TRBJ1-1; 10 bases match TRBD1. V was clipped by 4 bases and J by 1 base; unmatched bases: 3. CDR3 size: 15 residues. Per the germline V gene, CDR1 is MNHNS and CDR2 is SASEGT.

CDR3 nucleotides: TGCGCCAGCAGCTCCACGGGACGAGGAACGGGGGCCAACGTCCTGACTTTC. Protein sequence: CASSSTGRGTGANVLTF. The chain joins TRBV5-1 to TRBJ2-6; the D gene could be TRBD1 or TRBD2 (5 bases each). The V end lost 3 bases, the J end lost 4 bases, and 17 bases lay between the germline ends. Germline-derived CDR1 and CDR2 are SGHRS and YFSETQ. This CDR3 region has 17 residues.

The chain recombines TRBV5-1 with TRBJ2-5; 9 bases agree with TRBD1. J gave up 3 bases and V 4 bases, and 4 bases lay outside the gene matches. The CDR3 is 14 amino acids. The germline V gene has CDR1 SGHRS and CDR2 YFSETQ. Here the CDR3 reads CASSVQGAEETQYF. The CDR3 DNA is TGCGCCAGCAGCGTACAGGGGGCGGAAGAGACCCAGTACTTC.